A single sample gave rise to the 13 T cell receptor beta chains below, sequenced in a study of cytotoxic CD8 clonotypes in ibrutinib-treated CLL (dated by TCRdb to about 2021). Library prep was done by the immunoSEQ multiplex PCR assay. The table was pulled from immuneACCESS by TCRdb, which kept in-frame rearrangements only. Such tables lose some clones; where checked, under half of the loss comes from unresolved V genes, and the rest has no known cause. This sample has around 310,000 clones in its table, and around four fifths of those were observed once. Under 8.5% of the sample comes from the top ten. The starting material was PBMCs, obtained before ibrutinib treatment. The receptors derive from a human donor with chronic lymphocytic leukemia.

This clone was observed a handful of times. The CDR3 DNA reads as TGTTCAAGCAGCTTAGGGGGTTGGCGGCAGTTCTTC. This translates into CSSSLGGWRQFF. The rearrangement uses TRBV7-2 and TRBJ2-1, with D perhaps matching TRBD1 (6 bases). The CDR3 is 12 amino acids. Germline lookup yields CDR1 SGHTA and CDR2 FQGNSA. Variable domain in full (rest from reference TRBV7-2 and TRBJ2-1): GAGVSQSPSNKVTEKGKDVELRCDPISGHTALYWYRQSLGQGLEFLIYFQGNSAPDKSGLPSDRFSAERTGGSVSTLTIQRTQQEDSAVYLCSSSLGGWRQFFGPGTRLTVL.

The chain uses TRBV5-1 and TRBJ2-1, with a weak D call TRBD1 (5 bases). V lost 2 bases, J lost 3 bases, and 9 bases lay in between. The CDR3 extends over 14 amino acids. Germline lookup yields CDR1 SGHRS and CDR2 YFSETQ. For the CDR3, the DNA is TGCGCCAGCAGCTTAACAGGTAACTACAATGAGCAGTTCTTC. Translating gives CASSLTGNYNEQFF.

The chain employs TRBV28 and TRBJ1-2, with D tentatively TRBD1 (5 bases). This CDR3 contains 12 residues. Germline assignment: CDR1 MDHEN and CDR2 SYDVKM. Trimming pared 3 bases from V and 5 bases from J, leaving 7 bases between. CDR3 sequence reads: CASSLGEYGYTF. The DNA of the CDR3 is TGTGCCAGCAGTTTGGGGGAGTATGGCTACACCTTC.

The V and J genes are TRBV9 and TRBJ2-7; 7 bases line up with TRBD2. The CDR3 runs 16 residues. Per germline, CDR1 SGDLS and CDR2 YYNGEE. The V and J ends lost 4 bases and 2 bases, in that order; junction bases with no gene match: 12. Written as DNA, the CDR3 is TGTGCCAGCAGCCATTCCGCGGGAGAAATTACCTACGAGCAGTACTTC. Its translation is CASSHSAGEITYEQYF.

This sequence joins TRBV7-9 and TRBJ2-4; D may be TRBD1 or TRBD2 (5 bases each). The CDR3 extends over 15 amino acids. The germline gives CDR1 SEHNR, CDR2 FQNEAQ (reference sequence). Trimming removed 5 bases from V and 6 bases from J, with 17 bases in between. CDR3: CASSQTAQDLNIQYF. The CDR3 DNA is TGTGCCAGCAGCCAAACCGCACAGGACTTAAACATTCAGTACTTC.

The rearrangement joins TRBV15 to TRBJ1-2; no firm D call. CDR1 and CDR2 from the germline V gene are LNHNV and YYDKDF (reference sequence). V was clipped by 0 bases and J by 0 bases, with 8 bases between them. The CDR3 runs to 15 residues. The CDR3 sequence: CATSRDVGANYGYTF. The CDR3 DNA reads TGTGCCACCAGCAGAGATGTCGGAGCTAACTATGGCTACACCTTC.

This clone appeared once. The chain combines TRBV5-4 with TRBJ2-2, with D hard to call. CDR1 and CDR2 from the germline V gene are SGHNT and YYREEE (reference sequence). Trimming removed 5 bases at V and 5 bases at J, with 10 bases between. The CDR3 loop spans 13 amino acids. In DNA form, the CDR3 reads TGTGCCAGCAGGTCCCGAGAAACCGGGGAGCTGTTTTTT. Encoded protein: CASRSRETGELFF.

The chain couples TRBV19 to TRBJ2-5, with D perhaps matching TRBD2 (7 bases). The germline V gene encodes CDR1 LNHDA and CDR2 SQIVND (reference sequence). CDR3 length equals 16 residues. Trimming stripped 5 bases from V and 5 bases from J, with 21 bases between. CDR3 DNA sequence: TGTGCCAGTAGTCTCAAGGGGGGAGGGCCTGGGGAGACCCAGTACTTC. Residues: CASSLKGGGPGETQYF.

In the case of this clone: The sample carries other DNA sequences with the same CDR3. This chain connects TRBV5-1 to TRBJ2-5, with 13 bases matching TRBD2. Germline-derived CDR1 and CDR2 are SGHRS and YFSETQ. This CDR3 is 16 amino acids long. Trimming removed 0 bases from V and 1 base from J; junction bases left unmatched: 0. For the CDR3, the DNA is TGCGCCAGCAGCTTGGGGACTAGCGGGGGCCAAGAGACCCAGTACTTC. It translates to CASSLGTSGGQETQYF. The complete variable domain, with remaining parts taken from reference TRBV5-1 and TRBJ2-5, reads KAGVTQTPRYLIKTRGQQVTLSCSPISGHRSVSWYQQTPGQGLQFLFEYFSETQRNKGNFPGRFSGRQFSNSRSEMNVSTLELGDSALYLCASSLGTSGGQETQYFGPGTRLLVL.

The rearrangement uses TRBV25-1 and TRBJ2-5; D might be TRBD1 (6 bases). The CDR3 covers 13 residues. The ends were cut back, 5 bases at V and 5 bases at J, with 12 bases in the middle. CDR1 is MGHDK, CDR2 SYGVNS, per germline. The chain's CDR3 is CASSFWDTETQYF. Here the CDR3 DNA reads TGTGCCAGCAGTTTTTGGGACACCGAGACCCAGTACTTC.

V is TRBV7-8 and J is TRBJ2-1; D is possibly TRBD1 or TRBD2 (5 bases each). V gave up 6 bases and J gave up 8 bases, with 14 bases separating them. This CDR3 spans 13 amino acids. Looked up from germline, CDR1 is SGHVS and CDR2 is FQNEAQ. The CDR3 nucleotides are TGTGCCAGCAGTGGAGGCAGGGTCCATGAGCAGTTCTTC. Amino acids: CASSGGRVHEQFF.

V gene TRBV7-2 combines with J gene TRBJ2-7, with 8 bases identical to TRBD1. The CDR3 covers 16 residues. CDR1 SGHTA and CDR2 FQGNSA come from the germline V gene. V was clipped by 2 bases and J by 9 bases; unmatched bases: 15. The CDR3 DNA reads TGTGCCAGCAGCTTAAGTGGCGGACAGGGTGGTACGGGGCAGTACTTC. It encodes CASSLSGGQGGTGQYF.

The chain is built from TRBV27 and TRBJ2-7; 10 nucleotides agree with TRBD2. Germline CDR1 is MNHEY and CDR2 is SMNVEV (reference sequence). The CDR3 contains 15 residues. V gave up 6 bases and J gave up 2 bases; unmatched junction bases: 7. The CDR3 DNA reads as TGTGCCAGCAGAGACCGAGGACTAGCGGCCTACGAGCAGTACTTC. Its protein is CASRDRGLAAYEQYF.